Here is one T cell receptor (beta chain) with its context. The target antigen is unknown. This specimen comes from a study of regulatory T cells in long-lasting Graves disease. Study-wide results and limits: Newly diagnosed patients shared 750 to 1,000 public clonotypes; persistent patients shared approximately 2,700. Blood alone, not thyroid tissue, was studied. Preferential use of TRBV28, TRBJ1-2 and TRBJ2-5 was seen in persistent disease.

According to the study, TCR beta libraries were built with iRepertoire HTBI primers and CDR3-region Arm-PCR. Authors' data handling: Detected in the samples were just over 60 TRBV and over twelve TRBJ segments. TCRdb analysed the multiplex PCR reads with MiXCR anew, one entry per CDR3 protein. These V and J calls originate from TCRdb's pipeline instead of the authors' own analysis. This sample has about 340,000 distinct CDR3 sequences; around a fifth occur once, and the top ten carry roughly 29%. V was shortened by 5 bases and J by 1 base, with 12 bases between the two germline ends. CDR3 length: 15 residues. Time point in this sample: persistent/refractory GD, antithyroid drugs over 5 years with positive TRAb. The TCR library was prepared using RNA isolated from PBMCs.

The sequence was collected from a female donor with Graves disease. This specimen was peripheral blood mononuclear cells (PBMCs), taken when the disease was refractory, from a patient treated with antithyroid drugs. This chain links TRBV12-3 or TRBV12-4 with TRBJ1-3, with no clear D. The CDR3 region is CASSNTAKSGNTIYF. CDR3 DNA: TGTGCCAGCAGTAACACTGCTAAGTCTGGAAACACCATATATTTT.